This TCR beta chain came from a study of patients and donors after allogeneic stem cell transplantation. MiXCR, applied by TCRdb to the RT-PCR reads, yields one record per CDR3 protein. The table records 150,000 to 200,000 distinct CDR3 sequences, 25% to 35% of them present only once. V lost 0 bases, J lost 4 bases, and 10 bases stayed unmatched. Germline V lookup: CDR1 SGDLS, CDR2 YYNGEE. CDR3 length: 16 residues. Sequencing input: blood, either unsorted or a sorted T cell fraction (not recorded which). The chain uses TRBV9 and TRBJ2-7; 7 positions agree with TRBD2. The receptor's source is a human donor who was either an allogeneic HSCT recipient or a stem cell or donor lymphocyte infusion donor (not recorded which). It is not recorded whose cells these are; they may come from a transplant donor. The CDR3 sequence: CASSVGPGLDIYEQYF. For the CDR3, the DNA is TGTGCCAGCAGCGTAGGTCCCGGACTAGACATATACGAGCAGTACTTC. The variable domain in full, completed from reference TRBV9 and TRBJ2-7, reads DSGVTQTPKHLITATGQRVTLRCSPRSGDLSVYWYQQSLDQGLQFLIQYYNGEERAKGNILERFSAQQFPDLHSELNLSSLELGDSALYFCASSVGPGLDIYEQYFGPGTRLTVT.